A single sample is the source of the 13 T cell receptor beta chains below, sequenced in a study of blood T cell repertoires in COVID-19. The table came from immunoSEQ multiplex PCR; TCRdb's copy has only in-frame clones and leaves some out. The repertoire holds over 150,000 clones, with around nine tenths as singletons. The sequencing sample was made of peripheral blood. These receptors were collected from a man aged 50 to 59 with COVID-19, enrolled during active disease.

The count of this clone is one. The rearrangement links TRBV6-5 to TRBJ1-6; D is unclear. The V end lost 6 bases, the J end lost 9 bases, and 9 bases lay between the germline ends. CDR1 is MNHEY, CDR2 SVGAGI, per germline. The CDR3 loop spans 12 amino acids. As DNA, the CDR3 is TGTGCCAGCAGCAACCGCGGTTCACCCCTCCACTTT. Translating gives CASSNRGSPLHF.

The chain joins TRBV27 to TRBJ2-1, with D tentatively TRBD1 (6 bases). The V end lost 6 bases, the J end lost 8 bases, and 23 bases lay between the germline ends. There are 16 residues in the CDR3. CDR1 and CDR2 from the germline V gene are MNHEY and SMNVEV (reference sequence). Here the CDR3 reads CASRAITTGSLHEQFF. For the CDR3, the DNA is TGTGCCAGCAGGGCTATCACGACAGGTTCTCTACATGAGCAGTTCTTC.

The chain recombines TRBV24-1 with TRBJ1-4; D gene unclear. The length of the CDR3 is 13 residues. Germline V lookup: CDR1 KGHDR, CDR2 SFDVKD. Between the trimmed V and J ends, which lost 5 bases and 8 bases, there was a span of 11 bases. The CDR3 DNA follows: TGTGCCACCAGTGCGGGATGGGGAGAAAAACTGTTTTTT. Its protein product is CATSAGWGEKLFF.

The rearrangement joins TRBV5-1 to TRBJ1-4; D perhaps matches TRBD1 (5 bases). The CDR3 is 15 amino acids. Germline V gene data show CDR1 as SGHRS and CDR2 as YFSETQ. V lost 0 bases to trimming and J lost 7 bases, with 13 bases between them. The CDR3 region is CASSLAGREGEKLFF. DNA for the CDR3: TGCGCCAGCAGCTTGGCCGGCAGGGAGGGTGAAAAACTGTTTTTT. Drawing the rest from reference TRBV5-1 and TRBJ1-4, the complete variable domain is KAGVTQTPRYLIKTRGQQVTLSCSPISGHRSVSWYQQTPGQGLQFLFEYFSETQRNKGNFPGRFSGRQFSNSRSEMNVSTLELGDSALYLCASSLAGREGEKLFFGSGTQLSVL.

This sequence joins TRBV7-6 and TRBJ2-7, with a possible D match to TRBD2 (6 bases). Germline CDR1 is SGHVS and CDR2 is FNYEAQ. V lost 5 bases to trimming and J lost 1 base, with 9 bases between them. The CDR3 totals 13 residues. The CDR3 spells CASSIGTSYEQYF. The CDR3 DNA sequence: TGTGCCAGCAGCATCGGGACTTCCTACGAGCAGTACTTC.

This chain joins TRBV30 and TRBJ1-1, with D perhaps matching TRBD1 (5 bases). Germline V lookup: CDR1 GTSNPN, CDR2 SVGIG (reference sequence). V lost 1 base and J 5 bases, leaving 11 bases between the germline ends. The CDR3 covers 13 residues. CDR3 in DNA: TGTGCCTGGAGTGCGGGGGATGGGACTGAAGCTTTCTTT. This encodes CAWSAGDGTEAFF. Full variable domain (rest looked up from reference TRBV30 and TRBJ1-1): SQTIHQWPATLVQPVGSPLSLECTVEGTSNPNLYWYRQAAGRGLQLLFYSVGIGQISSEVPQNLSASRPQDRQFILSSKKLLLSDSGFYLCAWSAGDGTEAFFGQGTRLTVV.

In DNA form, the CDR3 reads TGTGCCAGCAGCTTAGACGGGAATACTAAAGAGACCCAGTACTTC. Translated: CASSLDGNTKETQYF. V usage is TRBV11-3 and J usage is TRBJ2-5; D might be TRBD2 (5 bases). Per germline, CDR1 SGHNT and CDR2 YENEEA. The CDR3 spans 15 residues. V lost 0 bases to trimming and J lost 3 bases, with 11 bases between them.

The chain carries TRBV20-1 and TRBJ2-7; 7 bases match TRBD2. V was clipped by 3 bases and J by 3 bases; unmatched bases: 8. Per germline, CDR1 DFQATT and CDR2 SNEGSKA (reference sequence). This CDR3 region has 14 residues. The CDR3 reads CSASEGSGGYEQYF. In DNA form, the CDR3 reads TGCAGTGCTAGTGAGGGTTCGGGGGGCTACGAGCAGTACTTC.

V and J are TRBV29-1 and TRBJ1-2; TRBD1 agrees at 7 bases. Germline CDR1 is SQVTM and CDR2 is ANQGSEA. Trimming cost V 4 bases and J 4 bases; bases outside gene matches: 9. This CDR3 spans 14 amino acids. This CDR3 is CSVGNRGGPYGYTF. CDR3 DNA sequence: TGCAGCGTTGGGAACCGAGGGGGCCCCTATGGCTACACCTTC.

This clone has only one observation. V is TRBV27 and J is TRBJ1-1; 7 nucleotides line up with TRBD1. V was clipped by 6 bases and J by 0 bases; unmatched bases: 16. CDR1 is MNHEY, CDR2 SMNVEV, per germline (reference sequence). The CDR3 runs 18 residues. The CDR3 sequence: CASSAQGPWKHLNTEAFF. As DNA, the CDR3 is TGTGCCAGCAGCGCACAGGGGCCGTGGAAACACTTGAACACTGAAGCTTTCTTT.

The chain joins TRBV15 to TRBJ1-3, with a tentative D call TRBD1 (6 bases). The V gene's germline CDR1 is LNHNV and CDR2 YYDKDF (reference sequence). V was cut by 1 base and J by 3 bases, with 16 bases left in between. CDR3 size: 17 residues. The CDR3 sequence is CATSRARTVSYGNTIYF. In DNA, the CDR3 is TGTGCCACCAGCAGAGCCCGGACAGTCTCATATGGAAACACCATATATTTT.

The V gene is TRBV10-3, the J gene TRBJ2-1; TRBD2 matches at 12 bases. Germline trimming cut 6 bases from V and 0 bases from J; bases unmatched to any gene: 3. Germline assignment: CDR1 ENHRY and CDR2 SYGVKD. CDR3 length: 16 residues. Written as DNA, the CDR3 is TGTGCCATCAGCGGGACTAGCGGGCCCTCCTACAATGAGCAGTTCTTC. This gives the protein CAISGTSGPSYNEQFF.

V gene TRBV5-4 combines with J gene TRBJ2-3; 13 bases fit TRBD2. In germline, CDR1 is SGHNT, CDR2 YYREEE (reference sequence). J gave up 6 bases and V 0 bases, and 10 bases lay outside the gene matches. The CDR3 consists of 18 residues. The CDR3 loop is CASSLGGQLAGGRDTQYF. CDR3 in DNA: TGTGCCAGCAGCTTGGGGGGCCAACTAGCGGGAGGGCGGGATACGCAGTATTTT.